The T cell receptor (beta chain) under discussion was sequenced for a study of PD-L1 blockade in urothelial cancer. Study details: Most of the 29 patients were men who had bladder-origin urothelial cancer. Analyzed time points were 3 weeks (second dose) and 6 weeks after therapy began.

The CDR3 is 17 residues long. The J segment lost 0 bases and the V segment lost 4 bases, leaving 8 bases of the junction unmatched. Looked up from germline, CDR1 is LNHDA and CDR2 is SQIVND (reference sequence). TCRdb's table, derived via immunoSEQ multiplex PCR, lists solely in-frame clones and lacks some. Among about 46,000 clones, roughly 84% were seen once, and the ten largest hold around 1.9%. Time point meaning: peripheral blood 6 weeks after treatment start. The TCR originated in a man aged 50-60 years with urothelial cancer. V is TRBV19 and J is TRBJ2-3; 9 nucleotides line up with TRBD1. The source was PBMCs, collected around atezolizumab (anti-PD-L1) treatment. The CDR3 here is CASSTGTGIVSTDTQYF. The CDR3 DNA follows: TGTGCCAGTAGTACTGGGACAGGGATTGTAAGCACAGATACGCAGTATTTT.